This section outlines one TCR beta chain sequence together with its context. The data were taken from a study of control samples from healthy donors and cancer patients. TCRdb keeps only in-frame clones here, not all; method: immunoSEQ multiplex PCR. The repertoire holds over 150,000 clones, with over 80% as singletons. Germline V gene data show CDR1 as LNHDA and CDR2 as SQIVND (reference sequence). V was pared by 7 bases and J by 2 bases, with 8 bases of the junction left unmatched. This CDR3 is 15 amino acids long. Material for sequencing was blood. The rearrangement uses TRBV19 and TRBJ2-3; TRBD1 matches 8 bases. This receptor was identified in a man younger than 35 in good health. The CDR3 DNA is TGTGCCAGTACCACGAGGACAGGGAACACAGATACGCAGTATTTT. Translated, it gives CASTTRTGNTDTQYF.